This T cell receptor (beta chain) came from a study of T cell responses to AZD1222 COVID-19 vaccine. Sequencing was performed with immunoSEQ multiplex PCR; in TCRdb, only in-frame clones are kept and a portion is missing. The data contain about 180,000 clones, approximately 95% of them singletons. Findings and caveats of the study: Repertoires were obtained only post-peak T cell response.

CDR1 and CDR2 from the germline V gene are LGHDT and YNNKEL (reference sequence). V dropped 4 bases and J dropped 8 bases, with 9 bases sitting between them. This CDR3 is built from 12 residues. As to this clone: Its antigen is not known.

V usage is TRBV3-1 (or the pseudogene TRBV3-2) and J usage is TRBJ2-1, with a tentative D call TRBD2 (5 bases). The sample was peripheral blood, taken 28 days after the second dose of the MenACWY control vaccine. This receptor was taken from an adult who received the MenACWY meningococcal vaccine as a control. CDR3 DNA: TGTGCCAGCAGCCGGGTTAGCGATGAGCAGTTCTTC. Protein sequence: CASSRVSDEQFF.